Given below is one T cell receptor beta chain in context. This CDR3 has 14 residues. Trimming cost V 5 bases and J 5 bases; bases outside gene matches: 8. Germline V CDR1 and CDR2: LGHDT, YNNKEL (reference sequence). From 5'RACE with constant-segment primers came TCR alpha and TCR beta cDNA libraries that carried sample barcodes and UMIs. MiXCR, run by TCRdb on the 5' RACE reads, gives a single entry per CDR3 protein. The data show more than 300,000 distinct CDR3 sequences, 20% to 25% seen once. This sample was taken from a study of T-cell memory formation after mild COVID-19. The TCR sequence derives from a man aged 18 to 35 who had mild COVID-19 (a few samples of this study predate the infection). Cell type and time point are not known. The rearrangement links TRBV3-1 to TRBJ1-1, with 7 positions matching TRBD1. Sequencing used PBMCs or a T cell subset sorted from them (not recorded which). The CDR3 coding sequence is TGTGCCAGCAGCTGGCGGGACAGTAGGACTGAAGCTTTCTTT. As protein: CASSWRDSRTEAFF. The full variable domain, rest sourced from reference TRBV3-1 and TRBJ1-1, is DTAVSQTPKYLVTQMGNDKSIKCEQNLGHDTMYWYKQDSKKFLKIMFSYNNKELIINETVPNRFSPKSPDKAHLNLHINSLELGDSAVYFCASSWRDSRTEAFFGQGTRLTVV.